A single sample gave rise to the 24 T cell receptor beta chains below, sequenced in a study of glioma-infiltrating T cells. Amplification of TCR alpha and beta CDR3 regions from RNA used iRepertoire nested multiplex PCR. In TCRdb, the multiplex PCR reads were re-called with MiXCR into one record per CDR3 protein. The sample contains 300,000 to 400,000 distinct CDR3 sequences, around 45% of which appear only once. Sequencing input: glioma tissue, nonneoplastic brain tissue, or PBMCs (not recorded which). All receptors come from a human donor with low-grade glioma or glioblastoma, undergoing nonglioma brain surgery, or in good health (not recorded which).

For this clonotype: One junction end does not reproduce the germline sequence, and a read error may be involved. The chain employs TRBV4-3 and TRBJ2-1; D unclear. This CDR3 region has 17 residues. The germline V gene encodes CDR1 LGHNA and CDR2 YSLEER. The CDR3 is CASSQDFKIFSYSEQFF. DNA of the CDR3: TGCGCCAGCAGCCAAGATTTCAAGATCTTCTCCTACAGTGAGCAGTTCTTC.

Regarding this clonotype: The junction differs from germline at one of its ends, possibly a read error. The chain recombines TRBV5-8 with TRBJ2-7; D unresolved. Germline CDR1 is SGHTS and CDR2 is YDEGEE. This CDR3 region has 12 residues. The CDR3 protein is CASSLQAYVQYF. CDR3 in DNA: TGTGCCAGCAGCTTACAAGCTTACGTGCAGTACTTC.

As to this clonotype: In this CDR3 the conserved last residue, phenylalanine or tryptophan, is missing, so a read error is likely. This rearrangement joins TRBV10-3 to TRBJ2-1, with a possible D match to TRBD1 (5 bases). With 2 bases removed from V and 6 bases from J, the gap between germline ends came to 5 bases. Germline V gives CDR1 ENHRY, CDR2 SYGVKD. This CDR3 is built from 12 residues. The CDR3, as DNA: TGTGCCATCAGTGAGGGGGCCAATGAGCAGTTCCTC. Its protein is CAISEGANEQFL.

The table lists this clonotype with a count of one. The chain couples TRBV11-2 to TRBJ2-3; D unresolved. The CDR3 is made up of 15 amino acids. Looked up from germline, CDR1 is SGHAT and CDR2 is FQNNGV. Trimming removed 3 bases from V and 0 bases from J, with 10 bases in between. This chain's CDR3 is CASSFAQLSTDTQYF. The CDR3 bases are TGTGCCAGCAGCTTCGCGCAGCTTAGCACAGATACGCAGTATTTT.

Points on this clonotype: This clone may be a read error of a much larger clone one base away. The chain uses TRBV28 and TRBJ1-2; 7 bases fit TRBD1. Losses at the gene ends were 4 bases for V and 8 bases for J; bases not matched to a gene: 13. The germline V gene encodes CDR1 MDHEN and CDR2 SYDVKM. The CDR3 contains 15 residues. As DNA, the CDR3 is TGTGCCAGCAGTTCCCCCGGACAGGTTAAAGCGGGCTACACCTTC. This codes for CASSSPGQVKAGYTF.

Points on this clonotype: No conserved phenylalanine or tryptophan is present at the end of the CDR3, so a read error is the likely explanation. The DNA of the CDR3 is TGCAGTGCCAGAACAGGGGGCGATAACACTGAAGCTTTCCTT. It specifies CSARTGGDNTEAFL. This chain joins TRBV20-1 and TRBJ1-1; TRBD1 matches 9 bases. The CDR3 has 14 amino acids. V dropped 6 bases and J dropped 2; count of bases not matched to a gene: 7. Germline assignment: CDR1 DFQATT and CDR2 SNEGSKA (reference sequence).

The chain recombines TRBV28 with TRBJ2-1; the D is unclear. V was pared by 6 bases and J by 9 bases, with 9 bases between. The CDR3 consists of 11 residues. Germline loops: CDR1 MDHEN, CDR2 SYDVKM. DNA of the CDR3: TGTGCCAGCAGCCCTCGTAGTGAGCAGTTCTTC. Protein sequence: CASSPRSEQFF.

At least ten counts were recorded for this clonotype. The chain couples TRBV14 to TRBJ2-1, with 7 bases matching TRBD2. After removal of 6 bases from V and 0 bases from J, the junction contained 11 bases not matched to a gene. CDR1 is SGHDN, CDR2 FVKESK, per germline. The CDR3 runs 17 residues. As DNA, the CDR3 is TGTGCCAGCAGTGTGTTAGGAGCGGGACGCTCCTACAATGAGCAGTTCTTC. It is translated as CASSVLGAGRSYNEQFF.

This chain links TRBV28 with TRBJ2-1, with D tentatively TRBD1 (6 bases). V shed 7 bases and J shed 6 bases, with 19 bases lying between them. The germline gives CDR1 MDHEN, CDR2 SYDVKM. The CDR3 length is 15 residues. CDR3: CASTGGGSRRNEQFF. The DNA for the CDR3 is TGTGCCAGCACTGGTGGGGGCAGTCGGCGCAATGAGCAGTTCTTC.

This clonotype turned up a few times. V usage is TRBV19 and J usage is TRBJ2-1; D is uncertain. CDR1 is LNHDA, CDR2 SQIVND, per germline (reference sequence). Deletions cut 2 bases from V and 9 bases from J, with 17 bases between. This CDR3 comprises 15 residues. CDR3: CASSINGLRFAEQFF. The CDR3 nucleotides are TGTGCCAGTAGTATAAACGGGCTCCGGTTTGCTGAGCAGTTCTTC. The entire variable domain, with the rest obtained from reference TRBV19 and TRBJ2-1, is as follows: DGGITQSPKYLFRKEGQNVTLSCEQNLNHDAMYWYRQDPGQGLRLIYYSQIVNDFQKGDIAEGYSVSREKKESFPLTVTSAQKNPTAFYLCASSINGLRFAEQFFGPGTRLTVL.

The chain is built from TRBV29-1 and TRBJ1-1, with a weak D call TRBD1 (5 bases). The CDR3 consists of 14 residues. Trimming took off 4 bases at V and 4 bases at J, with 16 bases between the two ends. Germline V lookup: CDR1 SQVTM, CDR2 ANQGSEA. The CDR3 sequence: CSVGWGGDSTEAFF. CDR3 coding DNA: TGCAGCGTTGGATGGGGGGGTGATTCCACTGAAGCTTTCTTT.

This chain links TRBV28 with TRBJ1-2, with D perhaps TRBD1 (5 bases). Germline V gives CDR1 MDHEN, CDR2 SYDVKM. Trimming left V 3 bases short and J 2 bases short, with 13 bases between. The CDR3 extends over 15 amino acids. This chain's CDR3 is CASSLGGGTNYGYTF. The DNA for the CDR3 is TGTGCCAGCAGTTTGGGTGGCGGGACCAACTATGGCTACACCTTC.

This sequence joins TRBV6-2 or TRBV6-3 and TRBJ2-1; D may be TRBD1 (6 bases). The CDR3 totals 15 residues. V shed 4 bases and J shed 5 bases, with 15 bases lying between them. Germline assignment: CDR1 MNHEY and CDR2 SVGEGT. The CDR3 DNA is TGTGCCAGCAGTTCAACCGGGACACCTAACAATGAGCAGTTCTTC. This codes for CASSSTGTPNNEQFF.

The rearrangement uses TRBV7-6 and TRBJ2-1; 8 bases match TRBD1. This CDR3 has 19 residues. V trimming: 7 bases; J trimming: 1 base; junction bases outside the gene matches: 18. The germline V gene has CDR1 SGHVS and CDR2 FNYEAQ. CDR3 amino acids: CASNVSPRDRGPSYNEQFF. In nucleotides, the CDR3 is TGTGCCAGCAACGTATCCCCCCGCGACAGGGGTCCATCCTACAATGAGCAGTTCTTC.

This clonotype has just a few counts. The chain combines TRBV4-1 with TRBJ2-2, with no clear D. Germline assignment: CDR1 MGHRA and CDR2 YSYEKL. The germline V and J ends were trimmed by 1 base and 4 bases, with 13 bases remaining between them. This CDR3 comprises 16 residues. The CDR3 DNA follows: TGCGCCAGCAGCCAAGCGAACCTAGTAAGCACCGGGGAGCTGTTTTTT. Protein product: CASSQANLVSTGELFF.

At least ten counts were recorded for this clonotype. V and J are TRBV6-1 and TRBJ1-2, with D hard to call. The V end was cut by 2 bases, the J end by 3 bases, with 7 bases between. The V gene's germline CDR1 is MNHNS and CDR2 SASEGT. The CDR3 is made up of 13 amino acids. The CDR3 spells CASSEKPDYGYTF. The CDR3 coding sequence is TGTGCCAGCAGTGAAAAGCCCGACTATGGCTACACCTTC.

The chain recombines TRBV6-2 or TRBV6-3 with TRBJ2-7; tentative D call: TRBD1 (5 bases). The CDR3 has 13 amino acids. Trimming cost V 6 bases and J 7 bases, with 16 bases left between them. Germline V gene data show CDR1 as MNHEY and CDR2 as SVGEGT. The CDR3 spells CASSQRGEEEQYF. The CDR3 DNA reads TGTGCCAGCAGCCAAAGGGGTGAGGAAGAGCAGTACTTC.

This clonotype has just a few counts. The gene calls are TRBV15 and TRBJ2-5; D unclear. V was trimmed by 2 bases and J by 3 bases, leaving 7 bases between them. This CDR3 region has 13 residues. CDR1 is LNHNV and CDR2 is YYDKDF in the germline V gene (reference sequence). In DNA, the CDR3 is TGTGCCACCAGCAGACCCAACGAAGAGACCCAGTACTTC. Amino acids: CATSRPNEETQYF.

The chain combines TRBV4-1 with TRBJ1-2; TRBD1 might be the D (5 bases). Trimming shortened V by 0 bases and J by 6 bases, and 14 bases separated the two germline ends. In germline, CDR1 is MGHRA, CDR2 YSYEKL. The CDR3 runs to 15 residues. Here the CDR3 DNA reads TGCGCCAGCAGCCAAGATCAGGTCAGGGACGATGGCTACACCTTC. It is translated as CASSQDQVRDDGYTF.

The V gene is TRBV25-1, the J gene TRBJ2-7; the match to TRBD2 covers 13 bases. This CDR3 region has 17 residues. Germline V gene sequence: CDR1 MGHDK, CDR2 SYGVNS. V lost 6 bases to trimming and J lost 1 base; unmatched junction nucleotides: 9. CDR3 region: CASSPRPGLAGSYEQYF. In nucleotides, the CDR3 is TGTGCCAGCAGCCCTCGCCCGGGACTAGCGGGGTCCTACGAGCAGTACTTC.

This clonotype was found many times. The chain couples TRBV27 to TRBJ2-3; the D is unclear. The V gene's germline CDR1 is MNHEY and CDR2 SMNVEV (reference sequence). With 7 bases removed from V and 3 bases from J, the gap between germline ends came to 11 bases. There are 13 residues in the CDR3. The chain's CDR3 is CASTNFQTDTQYF. The CDR3 nucleotides are TGTGCCAGCACGAATTTCCAGACAGATACGCAGTATTTT.

This clonotype has a handful of counts. The chain is built from TRBV28 and TRBJ2-1; TRBD2 matches 7 bases. Trimming cost V 5 bases and J 4 bases; bases outside gene matches: 17. Germline V gene lookup returns CDR1 MDHEN and CDR2 SYDVKM. This CDR3 has 18 amino acids. The CDR3 loop reads CASSLTHSLWRGYNEQFF. DNA for the CDR3: TGTGCCAGCAGTCTAACTCACAGCCTTTGGCGGGGGTACAATGAGCAGTTCTTC. Variable domain in full (rest from reference TRBV28 and TRBJ2-1): DVKVTQSSRYLVKRTGEKVFLECVQDMDHENMFWYRQDPGLGLRLIYFSYDVKMKEKGDIPEGYSVSREKKERFSLILESASTNQTSMYLCASSLTHSLWRGYNEQFFGPGTRLTVL.

This clonotype was detected only a few times. The chain links TRBV28 to TRBJ1-2, with 9 bases that match TRBD1. V lost 0 bases, J lost 4 bases, and 12 bases stayed unmatched. Germline V gene lookup returns CDR1 MDHEN and CDR2 SYDVKM. The length of the CDR3 is 18 residues. This CDR3 reads CASSLWWPGQGTSYGYTF. For the CDR3, the DNA is TGTGCCAGCAGTTTATGGTGGCCGGGACAGGGAACCTCCTATGGCTACACCTTC.

The chain links TRBV6-2 or TRBV6-3 to TRBJ2-1; D not resolved. This CDR3 has 11 amino acids. Per the germline V gene, CDR1 is MNHEY and CDR2 is SVGEGT. Trimming left V 6 bases short and J 9 bases short, with 9 bases between. In nucleotides, the CDR3 is TGTGCCAGCAGCCCCGCCCCTGAGCAGTTCTTC. This sequence encodes CASSPAPEQFF.